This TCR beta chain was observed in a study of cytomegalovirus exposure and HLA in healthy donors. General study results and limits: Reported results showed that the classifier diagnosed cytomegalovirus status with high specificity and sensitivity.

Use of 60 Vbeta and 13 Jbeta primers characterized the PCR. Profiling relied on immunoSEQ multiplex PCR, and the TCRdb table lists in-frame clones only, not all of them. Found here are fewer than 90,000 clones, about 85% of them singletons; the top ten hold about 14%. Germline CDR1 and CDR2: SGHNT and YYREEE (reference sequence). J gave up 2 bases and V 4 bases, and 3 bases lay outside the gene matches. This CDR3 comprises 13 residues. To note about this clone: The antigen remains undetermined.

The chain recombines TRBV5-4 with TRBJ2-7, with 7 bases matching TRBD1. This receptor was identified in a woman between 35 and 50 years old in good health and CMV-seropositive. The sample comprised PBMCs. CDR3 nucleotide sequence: TGTGCCAGCAGCACAGACAGGGCCTACGAGCAGTACTTC. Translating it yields CASSTDRAYEQYF. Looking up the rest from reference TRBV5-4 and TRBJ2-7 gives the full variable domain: ETGVTQSPTHLIKTRGQQVTLRCSSQSGHNTVSWYQQALGQGPQFIFQYYREEENGRGNFPPRFSGLQFPNYSSELNVNALELDDSALYLCASSTDRAYEQYFGPGTRLTVT.